These T cell receptor beta chains were read from a single sample in a study of Ad26.COV2.S vaccination and SARS-CoV-2 variants. Profiling relied on immunoSEQ multiplex PCR, and the TCRdb table lists in-frame clones only, not all of them. The sample lists 85,000 to 120,000 clones, roughly 75% occurring once. Sequencing used peripheral blood, obtained after recovery from COVID-19. The receptors shown here come from a human donor who had recovered from COVID-19. Both conserved end residues are part of each CDR3. D genes are given only for firm matches. Clone size is shown for a subset of rows, as once, few, many or a class of expanded clone.

v_call	clone_size	j_call	d_call	cdr3_nt	cdr3_aa
TRBV6-1	-	TRBJ2-3	-	TGTGCCAGCAGTGAAGCGCCAGATACGCAGTATTTT	CASSEAPDTQYF
TRBV7-9	-	TRBJ2-1	TRBD1	TGTGCCAGCAGCCCCGGGAATGGGGGACAGGGGGAGGATGAGCAGTTCTTC	CASSPGNGGQGEDEQFF
TRBV5-1	-	TRBJ1-1	-	TGCGCCAGCAGCGCCAACAGGGCCCCCCTGATGAACACTGAAGCTTTCTTT	CASSANRAPLMNTEAFF
TRBV30	-	TRBJ2-7	-	TGTGCCTGGAGTTTTACAGACTTCTACGAGCAGTACTTC	CAWSFTDFYEQYF
TRBV5-1	-	TRBJ2-7	-	TGCGCCAGCAGTGACGAGACCTACGAGCAGTACTTC	CASSDETYEQYF
TRBV4-3	-	TRBJ2-7	TRBD1	TGCGCCAGCAGTCAACGACCCGGGACAGGGGGTCACGAGCAGTACTTC	CASSQRPGTGGHEQYF
TRBV7-9	-	TRBJ1-4	-	TGTGCCAGCAGCTCAAGGGAGGTATATGAAAAACTGTTTTTT	CASSSREVYEKLFF
TRBV5-6	-	TRBJ2-7	-	TGTGCCAGCAGCCGGGCAGGGAGCGAGCAGTACTTC	CASSRAGSEQYF
TRBV7-9	-	TRBJ1-6	-	TGTGCCAGCAGTCTAGGACTGCGTTCACCCCTCCACTTT	CASSLGLRSPLHF
TRBV5-4	few	TRBJ2-7	-	TGTGCCAGCAGCTACGAAGTGGGGGGGCCAGCCTACGAGCAGTACTTC	CASSYEVGGPAYEQYF
TRBV6-2/TRBV6-3	-	TRBJ2-3	-	TGTGCCAGCAGTTACACGGGGAGAGGAGCGGCACCTAGCACAGATACGCAGTATTTT	CASSYTGRGAAPSTDTQYF
TRBV2	few	TRBJ2-1	TRBD1	TGTGCCAGCGAGACCGGGACAGGGGTAGGTGAGCAGTTCTTC	CASETGTGVGEQFF
TRBV9	few	TRBJ1-1	-	TGTGCCAGCAGCCAGGGGACGGACACTGAAGCTTTCTTT	CASSQGTDTEAFF
TRBV11-3	-	TRBJ1-6	TRBD1	TGTGCCAGCAGAGGGGGCCCGGGACAAGACTATTCACCCCTCCACTTT	CASRGGPGQDYSPLHF
TRBV7-2	few	TRBJ2-1	TRBD1	TGTGCCAGCAGCCCTGGACAGGGCATCTCCTACAATGAGCAGTTCTTC	CASSPGQGISYNEQFF
TRBV3-1/TRBV3-2	-	TRBJ2-5	-	TGTGCCAGCACCTTGGGGGCCGAGACCCAGTACTTC	CASTLGAETQYF
TRBV2	-	TRBJ1-2	-	TGTGCCAGCAGTGAAAAGGGGTCCTATGGCTACACCTTC	CASSEKGSYGYTF
TRBV12-3/TRBV12-4	-	TRBJ1-6	-	TGTGCCAGCAGAGACAGTGATTCACCCCTCCACTTT	CASRDSDSPLHF
TRBV19	-	TRBJ1-2	TRBD1	TGTGCCAGTAGTAGGGGACAGGGAAATGGCTACACCTTC	CASSRGQGNGYTF
TRBV10-3	-	TRBJ1-1	-	TGTGTAGTCGGGGCGAACACTGAAGCTTTGGGAGCTTTCTTT	CVVGANTEALGAFF
TRBV24-1	-	TRBJ2-1	TRBD1	TGTGCCACCAGTGATTCTTACCCACGACAGGGAATATCCTACAATGAGCAGTTCTTC	CATSDSYPRQGISYNEQFF
TRBV7-2	-	TRBJ2-1	TRBD2	TGTGCCAGCAGCTTCGCTAGCGGGGGGTCCACTGAGCAGTTCTTC	CASSFASGGSTEQFF
TRBV10-1	once	TRBJ1-1	-	TGCGCCAGCAGTGCCTCGGACACCGGGGTTAGGACTGAAGCTTTCTTT	CASSASDTGVRTEAFF
TRBV7-2	medium-sized	TRBJ1-5	-	TGTGCCAGCAGCTCCGGGAGGAGGTTGCCCCAGCATTTT	CASSSGRRLPQHF
TRBV12-2	-	TRBJ2-3	-	TGTGCAAGTCGCTTAGCTGGGCTAGGAACTGTTCGGGGCACAGATACGCAGTATTTT	CASRLAGLGTVRGTDTQYF
TRBV3-1/TRBV3-2	-	TRBJ1-1	-	TGTGCCAGCAGCCAAGGAACATTGAACACTGAAGCTTTCTTT	CASSQGTLNTEAFF
TRBV7-9	-	TRBJ1-1	-	TGTGCCAGCAGCCTCCGGGTCGCAAACACTGAAGCTTTCTTT	CASSLRVANTEAFF
TRBV12-5	once	TRBJ2-3	TRBD2	TGTGCTAGTGGAAGAACAGGGACTAGCGGGGGGCCTAGCACAGATACGCAGTATTTT	CASGRTGTSGGPSTDTQYF
TRBV10-3	-	TRBJ2-3	TRBD2	TGTGCCATCAGTGAGCCCCGGACTAGCGGGGGAACGGCGCAGTATTTT	CAISEPRTSGGTAQYF
TRBV30	-	TRBJ2-7	-	TGTGCCTGGAGTGTAGGGCTCCTCTACGAGCAGTACTTC	CAWSVGLLYEQYF
TRBV5-1	-	TRBJ2-3	TRBD1	TGCGCCAGCAGCGGATCCGGGACAGGGGGGTCAGATACGCAGTATTTT	CASSGSGTGGSDTQYF
TRBV11-2	-	TRBJ1-5	TRBD1	TGTGCCAGCAGCAGGACAGGGATTAGCAATCAGCCCCAGCATTTT	CASSRTGISNQPQHF
TRBV7-9	-	TRBJ1-1	-	TGTGCCAGCAGCTTACGTGGGGGCGGGGACACTGAAGCTTTCTTT	CASSLRGGGDTEAFF
TRBV6-2/TRBV6-3	few	TRBJ2-5	-	TGTGCCAGCAGTTTCGGACAGTTGGGAGAGACCCAGTACTTC	CASSFGQLGETQYF
TRBV28	-	TRBJ1-3	TRBD1	TGTGCCAGCAGGGGGGGACAGGGGGACACCATATATTTT	CASRGGQGDTIYF
TRBV9	-	TRBJ2-1	-	TGTGCCAGCAGCGCAGCCCAAGATAGGGGGGGCGCTGGGGTTCCTGAGCAGTTCTTC	CASSAAQDRGGAGVPEQFF
TRBV5-1	-	TRBJ2-2	-	TGCGCCAGCAGCTCAATTGCCACCGGGGAGCTGTTTTTT	CASSSIATGELFF
TRBV28	-	TRBJ2-1	-	TGTGCCAGCAGTTTTAGGGCAGCAAATGAGCAGTTCTTC	CASSFRAANEQFF
TRBV4-1	few	TRBJ2-7	-	TGCGCCAGCAGCCGAAGCAGCGGCGTCATCGCCTTCTCCTACGAGCAGTACTTC	CASSRSSGVIAFSYEQYF
TRBV24-1	-	TRBJ1-5	-	TGTGCCACCAGTGTCGGGGACGATAGTCAGCCCCAGCATTTT	CATSVGDDSQPQHF
TRBV2	few	TRBJ1-6	-	TGTGCCAGCACTCGGGGATCACCCCTCCACTTT	CASTRGSPLHF
TRBV7-6	once	TRBJ2-3	-	TGTGCCAGCAGCCCTTGGGGCACTACAGATACGCAGTATTTT	CASSPWGTTDTQYF
TRBV5-1	-	TRBJ2-6	-	TGCGCCAGCAGCGATGGGGGACAAGCGATACCACTTTCTGGGGCCAACGTCCTGACTTTC	CASSDGGQAIPLSGANVLTF
TRBV6-2/TRBV6-3	-	TRBJ2-5	TRBD1	TGTGCCAGCAGCCGAATGGGACAGGGTTCGGAGACCCAGTACTTC	CASSRMGQGSETQYF
TRBV7-9	-	TRBJ1-1	-	TGTGCCAGCAGCAGAGAGGGTAACACTGAAGCTTTCTTT	CASSREGNTEAFF
TRBV5-5	-	TRBJ1-3	-	TGTGCCAGCAGCTCGCGGGACTTAAGTGATGGAAACACCATATATTTT	CASSSRDLSDGNTIYF
TRBV6-5	-	TRBJ1-2	-	TGTGCCAGCAGTTACATGGGACAAAAATTCTATGGCTACACCTTC	CASSYMGQKFYGYTF
TRBV11-2	-	TRBJ2-1	-	TGTGCCAGCAGCTTTAATAACCTCAATGAGCAGTTCTTC	CASSFNNLNEQFF
TRBV3-1/TRBV3-2	-	TRBJ2-2	-	TGTGCCAGCAGCCAAGTAATGGCTTTGGGAACGAACACCGGGGAGCTGTTTTTT	CASSQVMALGTNTGELFF
TRBV30	-	TRBJ2-5	TRBD2	TGTGCCTTCGTCTCTAGCGGGGGCCTCCAAGAGACCCAGTACTTC	CAFVSSGGLQETQYF
TRBV6-5	once	TRBJ2-3	-	TGTGCCAGCGGGGGATTCAGCACAGATACGCAGTATTTT	CASGGFSTDTQYF
TRBV5-5	-	TRBJ2-7	TRBD2	TGTGCCAGCAGCCCCAGCAGCGGGGCAGCCTACGAGCAGTACTTC	CASSPSSGAAYEQYF
TRBV5-5	-	TRBJ2-3	TRBD2	TGTGCCAGCAGCTTGGAGCTAGCGGCGTTCCTCGCAGATACGCAGTATTTT	CASSLELAAFLADTQYF